This T cell receptor beta chain originates from a study of T cell responses to AZD1222 COVID-19 vaccine. Findings and limits, study-wide: Scientists sampled the repertoires only once the peak T cell response had passed. Mostly white British, mostly female donors; authors suggested clonal diversity may be underestimated.

As for this clone: Its target is not known.

Germline CDR1 is SGHAT and CDR2 is FQNNGV. This CDR3 has 16 residues. The V and J ends lost 5 bases and 0 bases, in that order; junction bases with no gene match: 7. The method was immunoSEQ multiplex PCR; TCRdb's version includes in-frame clones alone and lacks a portion of them. The table lists about 46,000 clones, approximately 90% of them singletons. Sequenced here: peripheral blood, sampled 28 days after the second AZD1222 dose. The TCR comes from an adult who received the AZD1222 COVID-19 vaccine. The J gene is TRBJ2-1, the V gene TRBV11-2, with TRBD1 matching over 7 bases. CDR3 sequence: CASSAGTESSYNEQFF. CDR3 bases: TGTGCCAGCAGCGCCGGGACAGAGAGCTCCTACAATGAGCAGTTCTTC.